The TCR beta chain described here comes from a study of OX40 agonist ivuxolimab in advanced cancers. Study outcomes and limitations: At doses 0.1 to 3.0 mg/kg, CD4+ and CD8+ clones expanded. Fewer expanded clones were found on average in CD4+ than in CD8+ T cells. Partial responders at 0.1-3.0 mg/kg showed near-lowest clonal expansion.

Sequencing used immunoSEQ multiplex PCR; TCRdb keeps in-frame clones, though not all of them. This sample has 24,000 or so clones, with approximately 90% found just once. The V gene end was trimmed by 4 bases and the J gene end by 5 bases; junction bases not matched to a gene: 8. The CDR3 spans 15 residues. The germline gives CDR1 SGHDN, CDR2 FVKESK. A word on this clone: Its target is unknown.

The specimen was CD4+ or CD8+ T cells sorted from blood, collected in a trial of the OX40 agonist ivuxolimab. The TCR was taken from an adult with an advanced solid tumor such as melanoma, head and neck, liver or kidney cancer. The chain joins TRBV14 to TRBJ2-3; TRBD2 matches 8 bases. The CDR3 nucleotides read TGTGCCAGCAGCCTTACGGGAGGGCCTGGAGATACGCAGTATTTT. It yields the protein CASSLTGGPGDTQYF.